The 17 T cell receptor beta chains below were found in one sample sequenced in a study of blood T cell repertoires in COVID-19. Profiled with immunoSEQ multiplex PCR; TCRdb holds only in-frame clones, not every one. The sample yields fewer than 450,000 clones, roughly nine tenths seen once. The specimen sequenced was PBMCs or T cells enriched from blood (not recorded which). The receptors originated from a woman aged 25 to 39 who had recovered from COVID-19.

V is TRBV2 and J is TRBJ1-1; weak D call: TRBD1 (5 bases). The germline V gene encodes CDR1 SNHLY and CDR2 FYNNEI. V lost 0 bases, J lost 4 bases, and 12 bases lay in between. This CDR3 has 15 residues. The CDR3 DNA sequence: TGTGCCAGCAGTGAAGCCCCAGGGCCGGGCACTGAAGCTTTCTTT. Its protein is CASSEAPGPGTEAFF.

This clone was picked up one time. The chain links TRBV27 to TRBJ2-7, with 10 positions matching TRBD1. This CDR3 has 16 residues. Germline V CDR1 and CDR2: MNHEY, SMNVEV (reference sequence). Losses at the gene ends were 4 bases for V and 0 bases for J; bases not matched to a gene: 6. CDR3 region: CASSSLRTGGSYEQYF. The CDR3 nucleotides are TGTGCCAGCAGTTCCCTAAGGACAGGGGGCTCCTACGAGCAGTACTTC.

The gene calls are TRBV30 and TRBJ1-4, with 7 positions matching TRBD1. The CDR3 covers 15 residues. Germline-derived CDR1 and CDR2 are GTSNPN and SVGIG (reference sequence). V lost 0 bases and J lost 5; bases outside the gene matches: 6. CDR3 in amino acids: CAWSVQKGANEKLFF. CDR3 sequence (DNA): TGTGCCTGGAGTGTACAGAAGGGGGCAAATGAAAAACTGTTTTTT.

The chain recombines TRBV28 with TRBJ1-1; D remains unclear. Germline values: CDR1 MDHEN, CDR2 SYDVKM. The CDR3 is made up of 14 amino acids. V shed 5 bases and J shed 0 bases, with 10 bases lying between them. The CDR3 sequence is CASSAPGMNTEAFF. Written as DNA, the CDR3 is TGTGCCAGCAGTGCCCCCGGGATGAACACTGAAGCTTTCTTT.

The CDR3 region has the DNA TGTGCCAGCAGCCCCAAGGACAGGAACACTGAAGCTTTCTTT. It yields the protein CASSPKDRNTEAFF. The genes are TRBV21-1 and TRBJ1-1; the D segment call TRBD1 is taken from the table without a DNA check. TRBV21-1 is annotated as a pseudogene. CDR3 length equals 14 residues.

The chain employs TRBV6-5 and TRBJ2-7, with 8 bases lining up with TRBD1. The CDR3 is 16 amino acids. Per germline, CDR1 MNHEY and CDR2 SVGAGI. Trimming removed 2 bases from V and 0 bases from J; junction bases left unmatched: 6. Written as DNA, the CDR3 is TGTGCCAGCAGTTACGGGCTGACAGGGGCCTCCTACGAGCAGTACTTC. This sequence encodes CASSYGLTGASYEQYF.

J is TRBJ1-1 and V is TRBV6-2 or TRBV6-3; 8 nucleotides align to TRBD1. The J segment lost 3 bases and the V segment lost 6 bases, leaving 12 bases of the junction unmatched. The length of the CDR3 is 16 residues. Germline V lookup: CDR1 MNHEY, CDR2 SVGEGT. CDR3 residues: CASSPTEHRGDTEAFF. The CDR3 DNA reads TGTGCCAGCAGCCCTACTGAACACAGGGGGGACACTGAAGCTTTCTTT.

The chain is built from TRBV19 and TRBJ1-6; 7 bases map to TRBD1. There are 16 residues in the CDR3. CDR1 and CDR2 from the germline V gene are LNHDA and SQIVND (reference sequence). Unmatched junction bases numbered 8, after V lost 2 bases and J lost 7 bases. The chain's CDR3 is CASSITPDRLNSPLHF. CDR3 DNA sequence: TGTGCCAGTAGTATAACACCGGACAGGCTCAATTCACCCCTCCACTTT.

The J gene is TRBJ2-5, the V gene TRBV2; 7 nucleotides align to TRBD1. Germline values: CDR1 SNHLY, CDR2 FYNNEI. This CDR3 is built from 13 residues. Germline trimming cut 7 bases from V and 6 bases from J; bases unmatched to any gene: 8. CDR3 DNA sequence: TGTGCCAGCACTGGGACAGTAATAAAGACCCAGTACTTC. Its protein product is CASTGTVIKTQYF.

V usage is TRBV4-3 and J usage is TRBJ2-4; tentative D call: TRBD2 (5 bases). V was pared by 0 bases and J by 11 bases, with 14 bases between. The CDR3 spans 14 residues. The germline CDR1 and CDR2 sequences are LGHNA and YSLEER. In DNA form, the CDR3 reads TGCGCCAGCAGCCAAGATCGTTACGCGCGGGTTCAGTACTTC. This gives the protein CASSQDRYARVQYF.

In this sample, this clone turned up a few times. The rearrangement links TRBV10-2 to TRBJ1-6; the match to TRBD1 covers 10 bases. This CDR3 is 17 amino acids long. Losses at the gene ends were 0 bases for V and 7 bases for J; bases not matched to a gene: 6. The germline V gene encodes CDR1 WSHSY and CDR2 SAAADI. This chain's CDR3 is CASSESSLGQGNSPLHF. DNA of the CDR3: TGCGCCAGCAGTGAGTCGAGTTTGGGACAGGGGAATTCACCCCTCCACTTT.

The chain combines TRBV28 with TRBJ1-2; D possibly corresponds to TRBD1 (5 bases). Germline CDR1 reads MDHEN; CDR2 reads SYDVKM. The V end lost 5 bases, the J end lost 5 bases, and 24 bases lay between the germline ends. The CDR3 runs 17 residues. This CDR3 is CASSPPGKLSVRYGYTF. CDR3 nucleotide sequence: TGTGCCAGCAGTCCACCAGGGAAGTTGTCGGTTAGGTATGGCTACACCTTC.

V and J are TRBV28 and TRBJ2-2; D not certain. Germline loops: CDR1 MDHEN, CDR2 SYDVKM. The V end was cut by 8 bases, the J end by 0 bases, with 10 bases between. This CDR3 contains 14 residues. CDR3 sequence: CASLLQSNTGELFF. DNA for the CDR3: TGTGCCAGCCTTTTACAGTCGAACACCGGGGAGCTGTTTTTT.

This chain connects TRBV25-1 to TRBJ2-2; a possible D gene is TRBD2 (5 bases). Trimming pared 2 bases from V and 7 bases from J, leaving 17 bases between. The CDR3 extends over 16 amino acids. Germline V gene sequence: CDR1 MGHDK, CDR2 SYGVNS. CDR3 sequence: CASSERGAFWVGELFF. The DNA for the CDR3 is TGTGCCAGCAGTGAACGGGGAGCCTTTTGGGTCGGGGAGCTGTTTTTT. Full variable domain (outside the CDR3, taken from reference TRBV25-1 and TRBJ2-2): EADIYQTPRYLVIGTGKKITLECSQTMGHDKMYWYQQDPGMELHLIHYSYGVNSTEKGDLSSESTVSRIRTEHFPLTLESARPSHTSQYLCASSERGAFWVGELFFGEGSRLTVL.

V and J are TRBV5-1 and TRBJ1-3; 8 bases are a match to TRBD1. Looked up from germline, CDR1 is SGHRS and CDR2 is YFSETQ. V lost 0 bases to trimming and J lost 0 bases; unmatched junction nucleotides: 8. The CDR3 contains 18 residues. Written as DNA, the CDR3 is TGCGCCAGCAGCTTGGAGGGGACAGGCCTATTCTCTGGAAACACCATATATTTT. Protein sequence: CASSLEGTGLFSGNTIYF.

V is TRBV5-1 and J is TRBJ2-3; 9 nucleotides agree with TRBD2. CDR1 and CDR2 from the germline V gene are SGHRS and YFSETQ. With V trimmed by 0 bases and J by 6 bases, 8 bases remained unmatched. The CDR3 is 16 residues long. CDR3 sequence (DNA): TGCGCCAGCAGCTTGGCCCCCGCGACTAGCGGCGATACGCAGTATTTT. Its protein is CASSLAPATSGDTQYF.

The rearrangement links TRBV4-1 to TRBJ2-2; D is perhaps TRBD1 (5 bases). This CDR3 is 14 amino acids long. In germline, CDR1 is MGHRA, CDR2 YSYEKL. Trimming removed 2 bases at V and 6 bases at J, with 10 bases between. CDR3 sequence (DNA): TGCGCCAGCAGCCAACGACAGTTTTCCGGGGAGCTGTTTTTT. It encodes CASSQRQFSGELFF.